Each of the 8 T cell receptor beta chains below was sequenced from the same sample in a study of cytomegalovirus exposure and HLA in healthy donors. The study ran its PCR with 60 Vbeta and 13 Jbeta primers. Sequencing used immunoSEQ multiplex PCR; TCRdb keeps in-frame clones, though not all of them. The sample carries over 90,000 clones, around 77% recorded once. The sequenced sample consisted of PBMCs. These receptors came from a man aged 45-65 years in good health and CMV-seropositive.

The chain carries TRBV7-9 and TRBJ1-4; D is ambiguous. Germline V gene lookup returns CDR1 SEHNR and CDR2 FQNEAQ (reference sequence). Between the trimmed V and J ends, which lost 4 bases and 5 bases, there was a span of 14 bases. This CDR3 contains 15 residues. The DNA of the CDR3 is TGTGCCAGCAGCTCTAGACCGATGACGAATGAAAAACTGTTTTTT. Translation gives CASSSRPMTNEKLFF.

CDR3 sequence: CASSLAQGAFNEKLFF. In DNA, the CDR3 is TGTGCCAGCAGCTTAGCGCAGGGGGCTTTTAATGAAAAACTGTTTTTT. The chain is built from TRBV7-9 and TRBJ1-4; 8 bases align to TRBD1. Germline V gene sequence: CDR1 SEHNR, CDR2 FQNEAQ (reference sequence). V trimming: 0 bases; J trimming: 4 bases; junction bases outside the gene matches: 4. This CDR3 comprises 16 residues.

The CDR3 DNA follows: TGTGCCAGCAGTTTAGCCCGGGGACAGGTTACCTACGAGCAGTACTTC. Encoded protein: CASSLARGQVTYEQYF. The chain couples TRBV28 to TRBJ2-7, with 8 bases fitting TRBD1. Germline values: CDR1 MDHEN, CDR2 SYDVKM. The junction had 8 bases not matched to a gene; V was cut back by 2 bases and J by 2 bases. This CDR3 is built from 16 residues.

Of note for this clone: At one of its ends the junction is not consistent with the germline gene, which may arise from a read error. J is TRBJ2-5 and V is TRBV19, with TRBD1 identical over 10 bases. Germline loops: CDR1 LNHDA, CDR2 SQIVND (reference sequence). The CDR3 has 13 residues. DNA of the CDR3: TGTGCCAGTACGGGACAGGGGCAAGGGACCCAGTACTTC. Its protein is CASTGQGQGTQYF.

The rearrangement uses TRBV6-1 and TRBJ1-2; D not certain. The CDR3 is made up of 17 amino acids. V lost 4 bases to trimming and J lost 0 bases, with 18 bases between them. Germline V gene data show CDR1 as MNHNS and CDR2 as SASEGT. The CDR3 bases are TGTGCCAGCAGTGCCCGACCCCCAGGATCGGCTAACTATGGCTACACCTTC. Translated: CASSARPPGSANYGYTF.

The V and J genes are TRBV7-9 and TRBJ1-2; 10 nucleotides match TRBD1. Germline V CDR1 and CDR2: SEHNR, FQNEAQ (reference sequence). The V and J ends lost 5 bases and 5 bases, in that order; junction bases with no gene match: 8. CDR3 length: 15 amino acids. The CDR3 spells CASSPSGTGDYGYTF. The DNA of the CDR3 is TGTGCCAGCAGCCCATCCGGGACAGGGGATTATGGCTACACCTTC.

Written as DNA, the CDR3 is TGTGCCAGCAGCGTAGCGGCACAGGGCTATGAAAAACTGTTTTTT. Translation: CASSVAAQGYEKLFF. The genes are TRBV9 and TRBJ1-4, with D perhaps TRBD1 (6 bases). Trimming removed 0 bases at V and 6 bases at J, with 12 bases between. Germline-derived CDR1 and CDR2 are SGDLS and YYNGEE. The CDR3 is 15 amino acids.

The chain couples TRBV25-1 to TRBJ2-7, with a possible D match to TRBD1 (5 bases). In germline, CDR1 is MGHDK, CDR2 SYGVNS. V lost 5 bases to trimming and J lost 3 bases, with 11 bases between them. The CDR3 is 13 residues long. DNA of the CDR3: TGTGCCAGCAGTCTCGGTAGGGGCTACGAGCAGTACTTC. As protein: CASSLGRGYEQYF.